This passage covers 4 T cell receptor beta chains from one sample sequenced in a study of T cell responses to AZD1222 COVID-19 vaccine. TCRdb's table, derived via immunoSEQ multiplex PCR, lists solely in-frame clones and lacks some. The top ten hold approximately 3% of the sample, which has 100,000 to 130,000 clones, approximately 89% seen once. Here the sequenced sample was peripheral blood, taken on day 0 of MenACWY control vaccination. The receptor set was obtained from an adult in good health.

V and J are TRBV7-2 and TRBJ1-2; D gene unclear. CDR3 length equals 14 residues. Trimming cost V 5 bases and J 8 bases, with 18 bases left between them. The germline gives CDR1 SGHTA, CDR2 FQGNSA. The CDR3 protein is CASSQPGREEGYTF. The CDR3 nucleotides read TGTGCCAGCAGCCAACCTGGACGGGAGGAAGGCTACACCTTC. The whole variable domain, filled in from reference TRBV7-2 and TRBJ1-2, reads GAGVSQSPSNKVTEKGKDVELRCDPISGHTALYWYRQSLGQGLEFLIYFQGNSAPDKSGLPSDRFSAERTGGSVSTLTIQRTQQEDSAVYLCASSQPGREEGYTFGSGTRLTVV.

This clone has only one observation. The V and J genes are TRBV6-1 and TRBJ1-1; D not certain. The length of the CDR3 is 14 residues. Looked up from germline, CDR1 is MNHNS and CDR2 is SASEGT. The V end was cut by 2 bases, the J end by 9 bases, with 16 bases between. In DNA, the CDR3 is TGTGCCAGCAGTGAACTGGGTTATGCCCTTAAAGCTTTCTTT. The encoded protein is CASSELGYALKAFF.

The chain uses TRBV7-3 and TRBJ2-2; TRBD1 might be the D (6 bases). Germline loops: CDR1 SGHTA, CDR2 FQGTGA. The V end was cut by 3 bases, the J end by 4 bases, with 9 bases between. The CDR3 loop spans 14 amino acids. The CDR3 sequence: CASSLGAGTGELFF. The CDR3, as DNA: TGTGCCAGCAGCTTGGGGGCGGGCACCGGGGAGCTGTTTTTT.

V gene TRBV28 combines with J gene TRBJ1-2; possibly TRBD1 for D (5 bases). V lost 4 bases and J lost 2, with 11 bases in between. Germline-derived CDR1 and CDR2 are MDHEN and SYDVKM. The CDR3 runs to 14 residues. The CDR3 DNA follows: TGTGCCAGCAGTTGGGGCCCCGGGAACTATGGCTACACCTTC. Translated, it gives CASSWGPGNYGYTF.